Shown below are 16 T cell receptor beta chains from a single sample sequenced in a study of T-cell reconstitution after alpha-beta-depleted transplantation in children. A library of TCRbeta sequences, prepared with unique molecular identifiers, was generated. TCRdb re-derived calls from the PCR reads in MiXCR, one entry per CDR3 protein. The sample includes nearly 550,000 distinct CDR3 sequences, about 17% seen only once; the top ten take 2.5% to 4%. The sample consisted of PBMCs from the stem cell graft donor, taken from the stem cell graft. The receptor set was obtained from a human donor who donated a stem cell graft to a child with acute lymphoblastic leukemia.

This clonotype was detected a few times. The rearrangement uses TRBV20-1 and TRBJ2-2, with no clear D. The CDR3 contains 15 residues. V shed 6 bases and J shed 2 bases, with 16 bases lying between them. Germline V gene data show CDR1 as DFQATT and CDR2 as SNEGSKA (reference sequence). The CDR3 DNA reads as TGCAGTGCCCTGTCGGCGGAGTCTAACACCGGGGAGCTGTTTTTT. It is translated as CSALSAESNTGELFF.

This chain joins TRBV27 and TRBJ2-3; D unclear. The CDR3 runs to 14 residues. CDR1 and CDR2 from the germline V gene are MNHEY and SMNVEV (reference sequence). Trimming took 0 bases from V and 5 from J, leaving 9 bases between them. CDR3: CASSLSPGRDTQYF. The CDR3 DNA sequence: TGTGCCAGCAGTTTATCTCCAGGAAGAGATACGCAGTATTTT.

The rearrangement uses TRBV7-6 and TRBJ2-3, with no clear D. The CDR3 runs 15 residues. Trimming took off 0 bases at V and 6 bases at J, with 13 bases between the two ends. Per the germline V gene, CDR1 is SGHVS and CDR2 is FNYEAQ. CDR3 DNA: TGTGCCAGCAGCTTAGCCGGAGAGATGTGGGATACGCAGTATTTT. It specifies CASSLAGEMWDTQYF.

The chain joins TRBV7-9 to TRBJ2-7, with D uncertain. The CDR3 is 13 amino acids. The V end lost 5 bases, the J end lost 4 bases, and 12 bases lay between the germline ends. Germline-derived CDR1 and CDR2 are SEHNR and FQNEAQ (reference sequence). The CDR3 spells CASSPRAQYEQYF. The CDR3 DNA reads TGTGCCAGCAGCCCCCGGGCCCAATACGAGCAGTACTTC.

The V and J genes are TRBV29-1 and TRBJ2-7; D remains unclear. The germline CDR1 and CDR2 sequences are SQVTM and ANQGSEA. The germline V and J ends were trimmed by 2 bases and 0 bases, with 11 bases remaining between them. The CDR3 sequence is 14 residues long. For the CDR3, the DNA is TGCAGCGTTGAATTCCCAGGCGGCTCCTACGAGCAGTACTTC. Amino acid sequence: CSVEFPGGSYEQYF.

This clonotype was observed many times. The CDR3 loop reads CASSLERSHNEQFF. The CDR3 bases are TGTGCCAGCAGCTTAGAGCGGAGTCACAATGAGCAGTTCTTC. V usage is TRBV7-8 and J usage is TRBJ2-1; the D gene is possibly TRBD2 (5 bases). The V end was cut by 1 base, the J end by 5 bases, with 9 bases between. Germline CDR1 and CDR2: SGHVS and FQNEAQ. The CDR3 is 14 residues long.

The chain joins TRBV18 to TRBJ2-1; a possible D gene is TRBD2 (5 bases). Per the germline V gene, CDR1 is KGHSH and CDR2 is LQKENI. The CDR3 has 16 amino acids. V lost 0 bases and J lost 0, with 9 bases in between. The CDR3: CASSPPRRFSYNEQFF. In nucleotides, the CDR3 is TGTGCCAGCTCACCACCGAGGAGGTTCTCCTACAATGAGCAGTTCTTC.

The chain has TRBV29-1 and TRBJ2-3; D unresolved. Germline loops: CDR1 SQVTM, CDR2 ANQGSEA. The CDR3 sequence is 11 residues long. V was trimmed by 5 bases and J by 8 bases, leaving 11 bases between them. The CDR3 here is CSVPSPGTQYF. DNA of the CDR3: TGCAGCGTTCCCAGCCCGGGTACGCAGTATTTT.

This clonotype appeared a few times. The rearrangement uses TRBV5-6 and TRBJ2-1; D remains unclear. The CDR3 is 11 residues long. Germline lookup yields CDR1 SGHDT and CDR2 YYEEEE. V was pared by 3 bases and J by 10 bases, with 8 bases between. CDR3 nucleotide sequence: TGTGCCAGCAGCTACACCTTAGAGCAGTTCTTC. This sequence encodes CASSYTLEQFF.

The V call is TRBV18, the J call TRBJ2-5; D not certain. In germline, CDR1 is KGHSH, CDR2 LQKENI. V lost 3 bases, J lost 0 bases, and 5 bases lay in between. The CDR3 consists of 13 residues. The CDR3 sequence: CASSPLDQETQYF. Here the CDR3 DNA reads TGTGCCAGCTCACCCCTCGACCAAGAGACCCAGTACTTC.

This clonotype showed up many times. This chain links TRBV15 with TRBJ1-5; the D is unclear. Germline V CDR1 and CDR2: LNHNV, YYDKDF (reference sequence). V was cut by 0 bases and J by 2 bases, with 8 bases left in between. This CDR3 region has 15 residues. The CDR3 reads CATSREARGNQPQHF. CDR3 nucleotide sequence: TGTGCCACCAGCAGAGAAGCTCGGGGCAATCAGCCCCAGCATTTT.

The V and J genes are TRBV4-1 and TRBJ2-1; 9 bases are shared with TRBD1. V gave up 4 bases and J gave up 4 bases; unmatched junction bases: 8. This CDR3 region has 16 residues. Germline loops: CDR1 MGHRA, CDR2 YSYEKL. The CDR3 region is CASSPVTGGKYNEQFF. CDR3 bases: TGCGCCAGCAGCCCTGTTACAGGGGGCAAGTACAATGAGCAGTTCTTC.

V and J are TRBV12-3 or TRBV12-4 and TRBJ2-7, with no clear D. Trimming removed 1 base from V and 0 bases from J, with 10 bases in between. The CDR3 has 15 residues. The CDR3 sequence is CASSLGQVPSYEQYF. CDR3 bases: TGTGCCAGCAGTTTAGGCCAGGTTCCCTCCTACGAGCAGTACTTC.

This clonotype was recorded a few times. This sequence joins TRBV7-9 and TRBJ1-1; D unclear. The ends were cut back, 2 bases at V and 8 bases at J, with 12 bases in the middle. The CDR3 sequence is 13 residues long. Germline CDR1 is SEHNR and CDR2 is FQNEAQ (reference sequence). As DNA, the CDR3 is TGTGCCAGCAGCTTAACAATTTCCGAGGAAGCTTTCTTT. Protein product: CASSLTISEEAFF.

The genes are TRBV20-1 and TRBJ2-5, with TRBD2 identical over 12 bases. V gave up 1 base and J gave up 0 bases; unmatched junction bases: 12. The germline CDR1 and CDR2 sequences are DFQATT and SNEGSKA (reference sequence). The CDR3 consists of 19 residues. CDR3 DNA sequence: TGCAGTGCTAGAGGGGGATGGACTAGCGGGATGGAGTACCAAGAGACCCAGTACTTC. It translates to CSARGGWTSGMEYQETQYF.

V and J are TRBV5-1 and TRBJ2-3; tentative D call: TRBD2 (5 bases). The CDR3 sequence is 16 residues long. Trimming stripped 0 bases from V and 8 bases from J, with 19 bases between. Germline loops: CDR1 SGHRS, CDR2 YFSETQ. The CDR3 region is CASSLGGLASTFTQYF. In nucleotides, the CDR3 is TGCGCCAGCAGCTTGGGAGGGCTCGCCTCCACTTTTACGCAGTATTTT.